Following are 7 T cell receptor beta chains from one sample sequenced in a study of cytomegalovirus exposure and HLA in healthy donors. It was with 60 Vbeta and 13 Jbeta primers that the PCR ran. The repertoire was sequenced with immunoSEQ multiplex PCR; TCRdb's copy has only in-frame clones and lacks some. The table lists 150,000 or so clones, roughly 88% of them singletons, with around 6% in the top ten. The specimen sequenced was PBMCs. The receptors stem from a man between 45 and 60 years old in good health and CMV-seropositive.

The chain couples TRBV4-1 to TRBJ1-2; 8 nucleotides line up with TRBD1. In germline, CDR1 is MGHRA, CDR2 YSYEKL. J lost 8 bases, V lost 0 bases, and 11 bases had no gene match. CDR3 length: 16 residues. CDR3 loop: CASSQDQRTGIEGYTF. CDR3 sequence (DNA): TGCGCCAGCAGCCAAGATCAAAGGACAGGGATTGAGGGCTACACCTTC.

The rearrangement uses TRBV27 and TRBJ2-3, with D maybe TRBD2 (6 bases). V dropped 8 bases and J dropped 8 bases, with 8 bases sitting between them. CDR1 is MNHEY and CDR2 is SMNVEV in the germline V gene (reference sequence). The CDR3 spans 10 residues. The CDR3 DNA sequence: TGTGCCAGCGGGGGGTTTACGCAGTATTTT. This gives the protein CASGGFTQYF.

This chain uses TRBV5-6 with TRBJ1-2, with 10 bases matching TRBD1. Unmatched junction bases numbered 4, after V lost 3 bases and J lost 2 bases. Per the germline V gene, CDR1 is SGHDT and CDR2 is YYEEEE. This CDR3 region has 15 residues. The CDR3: CASSSRTGGNYGYTF. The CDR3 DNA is TGTGCCAGCAGCTCCCGGACAGGGGGAAACTATGGCTACACCTTC.

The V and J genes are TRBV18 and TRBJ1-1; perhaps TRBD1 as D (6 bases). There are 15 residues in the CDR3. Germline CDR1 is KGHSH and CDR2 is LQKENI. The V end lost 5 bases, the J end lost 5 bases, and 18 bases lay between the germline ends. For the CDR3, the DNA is TGTGCCAGCTCATCCCTAGACAGGAGAACAACTGAAGCTTTCTTT. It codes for CASSSLDRRTTEAFF.

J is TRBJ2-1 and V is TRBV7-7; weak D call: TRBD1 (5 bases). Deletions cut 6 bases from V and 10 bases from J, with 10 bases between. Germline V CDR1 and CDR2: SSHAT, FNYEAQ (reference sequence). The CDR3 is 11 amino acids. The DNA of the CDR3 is TGTGCCAGCAGTGAAAGACAGGAGCAGTTCTTC. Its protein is CASSERQEQFF.

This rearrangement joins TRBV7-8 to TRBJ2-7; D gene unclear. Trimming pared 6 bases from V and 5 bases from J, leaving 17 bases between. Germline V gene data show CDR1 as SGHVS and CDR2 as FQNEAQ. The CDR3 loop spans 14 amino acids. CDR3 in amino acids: CASSRVRVGHEQYV. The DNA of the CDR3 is TGTGCCAGCAGTCGGGTTAGGGTTGGACACGAGCAGTACGTC.

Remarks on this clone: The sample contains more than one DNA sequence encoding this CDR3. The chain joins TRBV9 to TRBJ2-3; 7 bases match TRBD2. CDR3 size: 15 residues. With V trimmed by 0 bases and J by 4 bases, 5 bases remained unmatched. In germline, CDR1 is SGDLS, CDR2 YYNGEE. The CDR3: CASSVGGSSADTQYF. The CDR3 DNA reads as TGTGCCAGCAGCGTAGGCGGGAGTAGCGCAGATACGCAGTATTTT.